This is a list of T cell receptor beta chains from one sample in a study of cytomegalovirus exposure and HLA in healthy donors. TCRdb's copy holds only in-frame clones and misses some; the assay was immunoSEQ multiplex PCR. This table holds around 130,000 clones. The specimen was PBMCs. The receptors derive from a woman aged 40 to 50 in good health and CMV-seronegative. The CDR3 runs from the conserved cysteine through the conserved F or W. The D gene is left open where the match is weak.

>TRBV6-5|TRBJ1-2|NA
CASSSGTNYGYTF
TGTGCCAGCTCAAGCGGGACAAACTATGGCTACACCTTC
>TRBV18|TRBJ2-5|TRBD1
CASSPQTGIEETQYF
TGTGCCAGCTCACCACAGACAGGGATAGAAGAGACCCAGTACTTC
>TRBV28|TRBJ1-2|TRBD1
CASRNGGDRGPGYTF
TGTGCCAGCAGGAACGGGGGGGACAGGGGGCCGGGCTACACCTTC
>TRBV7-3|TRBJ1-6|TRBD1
CASSLTRTGGAYNSPLHF
TGTGCCAGCAGCTTAACTAGGACAGGGGGCGCGTATAATTCACCCCTCCACTTT
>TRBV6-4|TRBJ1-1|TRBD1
CASSPGQGARAFF
TGTGCCAGCAGTCCGGGACAGGGGGCACGGGCTTTCTTT
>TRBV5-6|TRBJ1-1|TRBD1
CASSLSRLGRDRITEAFF
TGTGCCAGCAGCTTGAGCCGTCTAGGGAGGGACAGGATCACTGAAGCTTTCTTT
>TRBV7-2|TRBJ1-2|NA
CASSLAYGTSLTF
TGTGCCAGCAGCTTAGCCTACGGGACTTCGCTAACCTTC
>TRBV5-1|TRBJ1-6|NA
CASSLGQWDSPLHF
TGCGCCAGCAGCTTGGGACAGTGGGATTCACCCCTCCACTTT
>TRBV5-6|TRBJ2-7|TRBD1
CASSPLTGATYEQYF
TGTGCCAGCAGCCCCCTCACAGGGGCCACCTACGAGCAGTACTTC
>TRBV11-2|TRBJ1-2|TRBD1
CASSSQGAKGYTF
TGTGCCAGCAGTTCACAGGGGGCGAAAGGCTACACCTTC
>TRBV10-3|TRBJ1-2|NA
CAISVGSAAYGYTF
TGTGCCATCAGTGTAGGTTCGGCGGCCTATGGCTACACCTTC
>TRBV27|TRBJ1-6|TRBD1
CASSTTGVSSPLHF
TGTGCCAGCAGCACAACAGGGGTGAGTTCACCCCTCCACTTT
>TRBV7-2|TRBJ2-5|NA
CASSLALRETQYF
TGTGCCAGCAGCTTAGCCCTGCGAGAGACCCAGTACTTC